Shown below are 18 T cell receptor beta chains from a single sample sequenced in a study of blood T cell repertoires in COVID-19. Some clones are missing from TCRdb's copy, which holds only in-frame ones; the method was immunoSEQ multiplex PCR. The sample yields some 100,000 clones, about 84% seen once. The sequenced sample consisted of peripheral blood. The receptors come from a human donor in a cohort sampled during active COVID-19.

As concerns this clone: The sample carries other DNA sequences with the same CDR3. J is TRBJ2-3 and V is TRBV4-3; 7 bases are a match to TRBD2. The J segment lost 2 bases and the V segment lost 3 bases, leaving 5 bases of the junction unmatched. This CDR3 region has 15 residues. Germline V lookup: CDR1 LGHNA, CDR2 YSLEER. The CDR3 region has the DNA TGCGCCAGCAGCCAGGGACTATCGCTCACAGATACGCAGTATTTT. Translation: CASSQGLSLTDTQYF.

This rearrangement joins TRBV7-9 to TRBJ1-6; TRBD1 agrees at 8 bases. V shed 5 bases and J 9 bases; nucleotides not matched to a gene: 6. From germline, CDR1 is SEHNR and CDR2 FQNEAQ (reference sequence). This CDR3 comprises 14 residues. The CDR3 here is CASSAQGAGSPLHF. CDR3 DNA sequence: TGTGCCAGCAGCGCTCAGGGGGCAGGTTCACCCCTCCACTTT. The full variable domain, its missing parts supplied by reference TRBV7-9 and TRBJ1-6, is DTGVSQNPRHKITKRGQNVTFRCDPISEHNRLYWYRQTLGQGPEFLTYFQNEAQLEKSRLLSDRFSAERPKGSFSTLEIQRTEQGDSAMYLCASSAQGAGSPLHFGNGTRLTVT.

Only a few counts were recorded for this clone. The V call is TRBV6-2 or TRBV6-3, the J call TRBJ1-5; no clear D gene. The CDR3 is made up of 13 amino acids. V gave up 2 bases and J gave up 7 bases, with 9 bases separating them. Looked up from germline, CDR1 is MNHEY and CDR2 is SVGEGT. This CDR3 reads CASSYVYLQPQHF. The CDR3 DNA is TGTGCCAGCAGTTACGTATATTTGCAGCCCCAGCATTTT.

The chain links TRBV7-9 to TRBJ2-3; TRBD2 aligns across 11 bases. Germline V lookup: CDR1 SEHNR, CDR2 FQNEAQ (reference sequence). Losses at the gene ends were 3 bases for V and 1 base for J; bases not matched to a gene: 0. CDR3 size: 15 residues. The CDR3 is CASSFSGGGTDTQYF. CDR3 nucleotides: TGTGCCAGCAGCTTTAGCGGGGGGGGCACAGATACGCAGTATTTT.

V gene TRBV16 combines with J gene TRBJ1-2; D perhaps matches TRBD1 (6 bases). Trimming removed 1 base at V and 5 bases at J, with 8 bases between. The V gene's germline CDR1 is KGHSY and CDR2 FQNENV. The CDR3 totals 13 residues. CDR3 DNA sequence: TGTGCCAGCAGCCAATGGACAGTGTATGGCTACACCTTC. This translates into CASSQWTVYGYTF.

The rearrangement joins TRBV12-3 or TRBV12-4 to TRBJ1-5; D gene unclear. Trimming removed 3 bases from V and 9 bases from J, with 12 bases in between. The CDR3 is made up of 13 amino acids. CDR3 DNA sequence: TGTGCCAGCAGTTTTGAGCCCTTCGGGCCCCAGCATTTT. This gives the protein CASSFEPFGPQHF.

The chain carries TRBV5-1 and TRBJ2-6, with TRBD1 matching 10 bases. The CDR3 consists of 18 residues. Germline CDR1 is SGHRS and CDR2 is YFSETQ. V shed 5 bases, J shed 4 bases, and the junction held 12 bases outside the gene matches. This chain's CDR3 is CASRDSDRGALGANVLTF. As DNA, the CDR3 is TGCGCCAGCAGGGACTCGGACAGGGGGGCTCTGGGGGCCAACGTCCTGACTTTC.

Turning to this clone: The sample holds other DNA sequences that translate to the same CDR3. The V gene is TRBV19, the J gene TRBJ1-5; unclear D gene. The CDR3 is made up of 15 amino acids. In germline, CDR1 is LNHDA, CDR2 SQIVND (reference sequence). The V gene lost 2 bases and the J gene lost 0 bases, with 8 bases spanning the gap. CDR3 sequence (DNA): TGTGCCAGTAGTATAAGTCGGGATAGCAATCAGCCCCAGCATTTT. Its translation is CASSISRDSNQPQHF.

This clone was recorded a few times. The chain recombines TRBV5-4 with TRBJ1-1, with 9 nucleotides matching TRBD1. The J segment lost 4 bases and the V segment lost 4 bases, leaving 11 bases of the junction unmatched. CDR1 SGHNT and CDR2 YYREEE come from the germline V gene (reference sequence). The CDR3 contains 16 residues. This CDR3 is CASSPTGGREGTEAFF. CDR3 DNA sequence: TGTGCCAGCAGCCCGACAGGGGGAAGGGAAGGCACTGAAGCTTTCTTT.

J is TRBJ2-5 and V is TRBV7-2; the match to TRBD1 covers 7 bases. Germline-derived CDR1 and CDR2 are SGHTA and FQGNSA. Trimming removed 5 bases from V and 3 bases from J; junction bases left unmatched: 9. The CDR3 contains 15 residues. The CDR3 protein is CASSPETGWEETQYF. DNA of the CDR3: TGTGCCAGCAGCCCGGAGACAGGGTGGGAAGAGACCCAGTACTTC.

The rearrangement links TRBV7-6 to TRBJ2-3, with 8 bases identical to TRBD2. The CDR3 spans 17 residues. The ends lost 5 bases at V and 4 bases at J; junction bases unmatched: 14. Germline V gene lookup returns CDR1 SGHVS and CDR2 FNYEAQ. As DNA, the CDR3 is TGTGCCAGCAGCACAGGACCCGCCTTAGCGGGACCAGATACGCAGTATTTT. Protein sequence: CASSTGPALAGPDTQYF.

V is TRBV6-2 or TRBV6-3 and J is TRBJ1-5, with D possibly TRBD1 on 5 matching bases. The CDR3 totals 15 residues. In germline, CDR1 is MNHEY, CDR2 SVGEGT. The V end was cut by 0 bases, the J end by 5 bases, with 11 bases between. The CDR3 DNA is TGTGCCAGCAGTTACTCGGGGGGGTTGTATCAGCCCCAGCATTTT. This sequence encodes CASSYSGGLYQPQHF.

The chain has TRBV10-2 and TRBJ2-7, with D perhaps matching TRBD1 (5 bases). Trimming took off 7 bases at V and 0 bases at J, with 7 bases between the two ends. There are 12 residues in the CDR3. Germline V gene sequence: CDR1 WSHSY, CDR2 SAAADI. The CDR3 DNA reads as TGCGCCAGCACCCAGGGCTCCTACGAGCAGTACTTC. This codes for CASTQGSYEQYF.

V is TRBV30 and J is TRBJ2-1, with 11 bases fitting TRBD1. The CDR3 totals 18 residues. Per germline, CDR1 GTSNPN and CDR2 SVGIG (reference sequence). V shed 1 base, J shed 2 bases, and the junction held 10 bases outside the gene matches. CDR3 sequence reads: CAWSGISDRGLPYNEQFF. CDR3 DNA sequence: TGTGCCTGGAGTGGGATCTCGGACAGGGGGCTTCCCTACAATGAGCAGTTCTTC.

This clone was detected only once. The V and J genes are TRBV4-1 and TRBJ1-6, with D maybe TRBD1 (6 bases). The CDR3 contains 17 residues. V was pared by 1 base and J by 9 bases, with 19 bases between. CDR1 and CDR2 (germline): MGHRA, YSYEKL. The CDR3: CASSQVIAERGGSPLHF. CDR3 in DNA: TGCGCCAGCAGCCAAGTTATCGCTGAGAGGGGGGGTTCACCCCTCCACTTT.

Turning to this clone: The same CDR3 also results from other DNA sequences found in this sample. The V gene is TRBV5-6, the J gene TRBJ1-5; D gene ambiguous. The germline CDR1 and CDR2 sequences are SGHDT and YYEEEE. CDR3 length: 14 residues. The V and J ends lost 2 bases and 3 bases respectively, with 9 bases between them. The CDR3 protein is CASSFGQNNQPQHF. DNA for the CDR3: TGTGCCAGCAGCTTTGGGCAGAACAATCAGCCCCAGCATTTT. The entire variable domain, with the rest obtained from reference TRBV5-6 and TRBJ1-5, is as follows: DAGVTQSPTHLIKTRGQQVTLRCSPKSGHDTVSWYQQALGQGPQFIFQYYEEEERQRGNFPDRFSGHQFPNYSSELNVNALLLGDSALYLCASSFGQNNQPQHFGDGTRLSIL.

CDR3 protein: CAISPGEETQYF. The CDR3 DNA follows: TGTGCCATCAGTCCAGGGGAAGAGACCCAGTACTTC. The chain has TRBV10-3 and TRBJ2-5; perhaps TRBD1 as D (6 bases). CDR1 is ENHRY and CDR2 is SYGVKD in the germline V gene. The germline V and J ends were trimmed by 5 bases and 3 bases, with 7 bases remaining between them. This CDR3 is 12 amino acids long.

The CDR3 DNA is TGTGCCTGGAGTGTTGGGGGGAAGACCTACGAGCAGTACTTC. Translated, it gives CAWSVGGKTYEQYF. The chain joins TRBV30 to TRBJ2-7, with a weak D call TRBD2 (6 bases). V lost 0 bases and J 2 bases, leaving 11 bases between the germline ends. The CDR3 has 14 residues. CDR1 and CDR2 from the germline V gene are GTSNPN and SVGIG (reference sequence). Looking up the rest from reference TRBV30 and TRBJ2-7 gives the full variable domain: SQTIHQWPATLVQPVGSPLSLECTVEGTSNPNLYWYRQAAGRGLQLLFYSVGIGQISSEVPQNLSASRPQDRQFILSSKKLLLSDSGFYLCAWSVGGKTYEQYFGPGTRLTVT.